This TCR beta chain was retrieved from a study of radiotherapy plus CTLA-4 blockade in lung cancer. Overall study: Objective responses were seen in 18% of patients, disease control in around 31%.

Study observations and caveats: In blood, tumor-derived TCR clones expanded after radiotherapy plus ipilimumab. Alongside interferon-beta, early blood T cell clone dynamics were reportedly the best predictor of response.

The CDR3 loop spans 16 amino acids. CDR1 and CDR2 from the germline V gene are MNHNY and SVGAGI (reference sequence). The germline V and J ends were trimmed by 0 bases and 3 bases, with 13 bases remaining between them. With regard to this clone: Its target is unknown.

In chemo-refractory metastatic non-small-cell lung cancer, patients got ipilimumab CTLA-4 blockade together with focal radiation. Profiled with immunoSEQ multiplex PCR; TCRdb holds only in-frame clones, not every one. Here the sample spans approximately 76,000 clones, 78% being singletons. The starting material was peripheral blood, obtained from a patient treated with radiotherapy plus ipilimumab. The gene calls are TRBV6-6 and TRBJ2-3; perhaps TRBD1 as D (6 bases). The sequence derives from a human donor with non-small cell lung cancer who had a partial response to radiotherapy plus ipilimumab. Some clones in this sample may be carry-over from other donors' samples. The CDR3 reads CASSYSTGQGTDTQYF. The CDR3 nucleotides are TGTGCCAGCAGTTACTCGACCGGGCAGGGGACAGATACGCAGTATTTT.